The clone carrying this T cell receptor (beta chain) was detected a few times. These data come from a study of patients and donors after allogeneic stem cell transplantation. The CDR3 extends over 16 amino acids. Deletions cut 5 bases from V and 5 bases from J, with 21 bases between. Per germline, CDR1 LGHDT and CDR2 YNNKEL (reference sequence). Via MiXCR, TCRdb re-called the RT-PCR reads, giving one row per CDR3 protein. The sample lists about 230,000 distinct CDR3 sequences; roughly 15% were seen once. The sample comprised blood, either unsorted or a sorted T cell fraction (not recorded which). The chain joins TRBV3-1 to TRBJ2-5, with D possibly matching TRBD2 (6 bases). The receptor's source is a human donor who was either an allogeneic HSCT recipient or a stem cell or donor lymphocyte infusion donor (not recorded which). It is not recorded whose cells these are; they may come from a transplant donor. The CDR3 DNA reads as TGTGCCAGCAGCTCCGGCGGGGCGGCCCTGGGGGAGACCCAGTACTTC. This translates into CASSSGGAALGETQYF.